This T cell receptor (beta chain) emerged from a study of beta chain features in type 1 diabetes. Whole-study results and caveats: Moderately but significantly shorter TCRB CDR3s were found in Type 1 diabetes patients in all four CD4+ subsets.

A note on this clone: What it binds is not known.

Each donor gave one heparinised blood draw averaging around 120 mL. V dropped 4 bases and J dropped 3 bases, with 11 bases sitting between them. This CDR3 region has 13 residues. Germline values: CDR1 SGHDT, CDR2 YYEEEE. The whole isolated RNA underwent reverse transcription, so sequencing captured expressed TCRB transcripts. Sequencing was performed with immunoSEQ multiplex PCR; in TCRdb, only in-frame clones are kept and a portion is missing. The repertoire holds about 170,000 clones, around 7.9% seen once, with about 0.5% in the top ten. The chain recombines TRBV5-6 with TRBJ2-7; no definite D call. This TCR was sampled from a young man with type 1 diabetes. The sequencing sample was made of central memory CD4+ T cells from blood. The CDR3 DNA reads TGTGCCAGCAGCAGAGTAAAGAACTACGAGCAGTACTTC. It translates to CASSRVKNYEQYF.